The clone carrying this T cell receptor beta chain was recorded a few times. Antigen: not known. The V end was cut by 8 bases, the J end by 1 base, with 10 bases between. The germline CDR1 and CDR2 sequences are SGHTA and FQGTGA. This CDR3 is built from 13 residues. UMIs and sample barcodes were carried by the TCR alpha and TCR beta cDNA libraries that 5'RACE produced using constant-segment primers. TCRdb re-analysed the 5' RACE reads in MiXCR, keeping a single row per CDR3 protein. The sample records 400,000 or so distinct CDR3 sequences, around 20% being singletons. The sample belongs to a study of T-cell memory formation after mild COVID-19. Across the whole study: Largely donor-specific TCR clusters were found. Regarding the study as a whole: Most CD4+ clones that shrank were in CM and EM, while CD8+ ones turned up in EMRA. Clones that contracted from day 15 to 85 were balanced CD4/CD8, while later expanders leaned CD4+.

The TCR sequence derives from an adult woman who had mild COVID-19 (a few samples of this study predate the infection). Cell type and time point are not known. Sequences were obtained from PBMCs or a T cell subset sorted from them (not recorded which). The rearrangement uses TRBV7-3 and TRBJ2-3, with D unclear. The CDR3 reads CASRVGRTDTQYF. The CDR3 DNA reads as TGTGCCAGCCGGGTTGGGCGCACAGATACGCAGTATTTT. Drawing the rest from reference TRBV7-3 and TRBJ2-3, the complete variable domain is GAGVSQTPSNKVTEKGKYVELRCDPISGHTALYWYRQSLGQGPEFLIYFQGTGAADDSGLPNDRFFAVRPEGSVSTLKIQRTERGDSAVYLCASRVGRTDTQYFGPGTRLTVL.